This note documents a single T cell receptor beta chain sequence. The CDR3 contains 15 residues. Germline V gene lookup returns CDR1 LNHDA and CDR2 SQIVND (reference sequence). The V and J ends lost 4 bases and 0 bases, in that order; junction bases with no gene match: 3. These data are taken from a study of control samples from healthy donors and cancer patients. Generated by immunoSEQ multiplex PCR, the TCRdb table keeps only in-frame clones and is missing some. The sample lists around 130,000 clones; less than 95% were seen once. Sequencing was performed on blood. The clonotype originates from a man aged 25 to 40 in good health. The chain recombines TRBV19 with TRBJ1-5; 7 nucleotides agree with TRBD1. The CDR3 spells CASSRDSPSNQPQHF. In DNA, the CDR3 is TGTGCCAGTAGTAGGGACAGCCCTAGCAATCAGCCCCAGCATTTT.